Detailed here is one T cell receptor beta chain. As yet, its antigen is unknown. The source of the sample is a study of T cell clones after liver transplantation. Looking at the study overall: Samples came from ITN030ST, which attempted immunosuppression withdrawal within 2 years of liver transplantation. Three of the eight recipients were HCV-positive; the rest had non-autoimmune, non-viral transplant indications. The study, taken as a whole, reports: Compared with third party-reactive sequences, donor-reactive ones declined more, independent of withdrawal success.

V lost 8 bases and J 2 bases, leaving 10 bases between the germline ends. The CDR3 has 13 residues. Germline V CDR1 and CDR2: MNHEY, SVGAGI. Assay: immunoSEQ multiplex PCR; the TCRdb copy retains only in-frame clones and omits some. The sample carries more than 65,000 clones, around 90% recorded once. Here the sequenced sample was CD4+ T cells from blood, taken before liver transplant. The V and J genes are TRBV6-5 and TRBJ1-3; D is possibly TRBD1 (5 bases). This receptor was obtained from a human donor who received a liver transplant. The DNA of the CDR3 is TGTGCCAGCTTCTCGGGGGCTGGAAACACCATATATTTT. It yields the protein CASFSGAGNTIYF.